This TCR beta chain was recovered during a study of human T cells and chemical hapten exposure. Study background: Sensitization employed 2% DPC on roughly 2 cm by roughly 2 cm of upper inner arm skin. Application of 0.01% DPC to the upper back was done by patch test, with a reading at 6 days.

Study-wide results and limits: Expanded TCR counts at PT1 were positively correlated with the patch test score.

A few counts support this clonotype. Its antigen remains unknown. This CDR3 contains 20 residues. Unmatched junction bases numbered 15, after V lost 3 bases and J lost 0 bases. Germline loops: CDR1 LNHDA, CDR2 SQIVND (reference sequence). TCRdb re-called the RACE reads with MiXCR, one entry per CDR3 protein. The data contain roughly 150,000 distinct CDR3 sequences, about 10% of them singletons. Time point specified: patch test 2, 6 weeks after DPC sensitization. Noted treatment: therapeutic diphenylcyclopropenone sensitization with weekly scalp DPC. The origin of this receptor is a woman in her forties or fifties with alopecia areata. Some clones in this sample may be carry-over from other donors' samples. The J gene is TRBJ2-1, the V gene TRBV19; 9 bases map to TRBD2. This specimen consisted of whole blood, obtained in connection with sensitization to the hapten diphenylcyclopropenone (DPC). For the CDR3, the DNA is TGTGCCAGTAGTATCTCACTATCCCCTAGCGGGGCCTTCTCCTACAATGAGCAGTTCTTC. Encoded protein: CASSISLSPSGAFSYNEQFF.